This TCR beta chain was obtained from a study of blood T cell repertoires in COVID-19. As for the study in general: From the United States, Italy and Spain came samples of acute and convalescent COVID-19. Sources were T cells, B-cell-depleted T cells, or PBMCs; the material itself was cDNA or gDNA.

Study processing details: Nucleated cell number was recorded as an estimate derived from reference gene primer amplification. Data came from immunoSEQ multiplex PCR; TCRdb stores just in-frame clones and leaves some out. V and J calls and clone size are given by that table; D and trimming were obtained from the DNA. The sample includes 370,000 or so clones, 81% of them seen just once. V lost 4 bases and J 1 base, leaving 22 bases between the germline ends. This CDR3 comprises 17 residues. The germline V gene has CDR1 GTSNPN and CDR2 SVGIG (reference sequence). V usage is TRBV30 and J usage is TRBJ1-1, with a possible D match to TRBD1 (5 bases). The TCR sequence derives from a human donor with acute or convalescent COVID-19. The donor label of this sample is uncertain. Sequencing was performed on peripheral blood. In DNA, the CDR3 is TGTGCCTGGACCACAGACAGCTACCGGACCTCGAACACTGAAGCTTTCTTT. Amino acid sequence: CAWTTDSYRTSNTEAFF. Using reference TRBV30 and TRBJ1-1 for the parts outside the CDR3, the full variable domain is SQTIHQWPATLVQPVGSPLSLECTVEGTSNPNLYWYRQAAGRGLQLLFYSVGIGQISSEVPQNLSASRPQDRQFILSSKKLLLSDSGFYLCAWTTDSYRTSNTEAFFGQGTRLTVV.